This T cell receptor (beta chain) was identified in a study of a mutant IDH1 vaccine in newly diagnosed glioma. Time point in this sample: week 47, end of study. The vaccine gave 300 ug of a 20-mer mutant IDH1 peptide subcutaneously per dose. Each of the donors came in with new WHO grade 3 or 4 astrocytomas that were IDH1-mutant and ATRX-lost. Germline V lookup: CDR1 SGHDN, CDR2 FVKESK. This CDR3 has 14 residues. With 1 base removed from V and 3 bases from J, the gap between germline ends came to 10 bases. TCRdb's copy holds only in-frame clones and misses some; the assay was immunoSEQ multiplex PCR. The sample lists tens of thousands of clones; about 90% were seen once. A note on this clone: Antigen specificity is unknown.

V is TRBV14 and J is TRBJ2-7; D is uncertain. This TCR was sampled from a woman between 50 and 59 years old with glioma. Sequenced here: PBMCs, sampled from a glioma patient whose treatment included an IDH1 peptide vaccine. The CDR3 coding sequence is TGTGCCAGCAGCCAAGGGATGAGGAGCTACGAGCAGTACTTC. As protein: CASSQGMRSYEQYF.